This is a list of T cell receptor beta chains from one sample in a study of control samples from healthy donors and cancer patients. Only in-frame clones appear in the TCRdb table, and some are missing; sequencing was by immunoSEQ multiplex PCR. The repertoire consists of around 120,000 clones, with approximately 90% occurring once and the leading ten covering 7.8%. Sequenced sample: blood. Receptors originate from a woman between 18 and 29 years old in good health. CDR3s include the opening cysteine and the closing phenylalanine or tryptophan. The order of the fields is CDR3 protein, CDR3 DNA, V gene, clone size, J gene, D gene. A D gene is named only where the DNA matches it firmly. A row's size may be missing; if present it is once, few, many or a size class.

cdr3_aa: CASSLRGQRSAYEQYF
cdr3_nt: TGTGCCAGCAGTTTAAGGGGACAGCGGAGTGCCTACGAGCAGTACTTC
v_call: TRBV27
clone_size: NA
j_call: TRBJ2-7
d_call: TRBD1

cdr3_aa: CASRTKSGANVLTF
cdr3_nt: TGTGCCAGCAGGACGAAATCTGGGGCCAACGTCCTGACTTTC
v_call: TRBV6-5
clone_size: NA
j_call: TRBJ2-6
d_call: NA

cdr3_aa: CASRGTTKETQYF
cdr3_nt: TGTGCCAGCAGAGGGACTACTAAAGAGACCCAGTACTTC
v_call: TRBV7-2
clone_size: NA
j_call: TRBJ2-5
d_call: TRBD2

cdr3_aa: CASSNIGDTQYF
cdr3_nt: TGTGCCAGCAGCAATATCGGGGATACGCAGTATTTT
v_call: TRBV6-6
clone_size: few
j_call: TRBJ2-3
d_call: NA

cdr3_aa: CASSQRGADTQYF
cdr3_nt: TGTGCCAGCAGCCAAAGAGGGGCAGATACGCAGTATTTT
v_call: TRBV3-1/TRBV3-2
clone_size: NA
j_call: TRBJ2-3
d_call: NA

cdr3_aa: CASSLGALSTDTQYF
cdr3_nt: TGTGCCAGCAGCTTAGGAGCGCTTAGCACAGATACGCAGTATTTT
v_call: TRBV7-2
clone_size: NA
j_call: TRBJ2-3
d_call: NA

cdr3_aa: CASTTWTIGNQPQHF
cdr3_nt: TGTGCCAGCACGACGTGGACGATAGGCAATCAGCCCCAGCATTTT
v_call: TRBV28
clone_size: NA
j_call: TRBJ1-5
d_call: NA

cdr3_aa: CATSEGQGHGYTF
cdr3_nt: TGTGCCACCAGTGAGGGACAGGGGCATGGCTACACCTTC
v_call: TRBV24-1
clone_size: NA
j_call: TRBJ1-2
d_call: TRBD1

cdr3_aa: CASRTLTGVLSYGYTF
cdr3_nt: TGTGCCAGCAGGACTCTCACAGGGGTGCTCTCGTATGGCTACACCTTC
v_call: TRBV28
clone_size: NA
j_call: TRBJ1-2
d_call: TRBD1

cdr3_aa: CATGLGTPWGAFF
cdr3_nt: TGTGCCACCGGACTCGGGACACCCTGGGGAGCTTTCTTT
v_call: TRBV28
clone_size: NA
j_call: TRBJ1-1
d_call: NA

cdr3_aa: CASSPLWTSGDDTQYF
cdr3_nt: TGTGCCAGCTCACCACTGTGGACTAGCGGGGACGATACGCAGTATTTT
v_call: TRBV18
clone_size: NA
j_call: TRBJ2-3
d_call: TRBD2

cdr3_aa: CASSPPGTQNQPQHF
cdr3_nt: TGTGCCAGCTCACCGCCCGGGACACAAAATCAGCCCCAGCATTTT
v_call: TRBV18
clone_size: NA
j_call: TRBJ1-5
d_call: NA

cdr3_aa: CASSLQAGYEQYF
cdr3_nt: TGTGCCAGCAGCTTACAAGCAGGGTACGAGCAGTACTTC
v_call: TRBV7-3
clone_size: once
j_call: TRBJ2-7
d_call: NA

cdr3_aa: CASSPPGSGGANTQYF
cdr3_nt: TGTGCCAGCTCACCACCGGGCAGCGGGGGGGCTAATACGCAGTATTTT
v_call: TRBV18
clone_size: NA
j_call: TRBJ2-3
d_call: TRBD2

cdr3_aa: CASSFTGDYGYTF
cdr3_nt: TGTGCCAGCAGTTTCACAGGGGACTATGGCTACACCTTC
v_call: TRBV3-1/TRBV3-2
clone_size: NA
j_call: TRBJ1-2
d_call: TRBD1

cdr3_aa: CASKGSGRDTQYF
cdr3_nt: TGCGCCAGCAAGGGTAGCGGGCGAGATACGCAGTATTTT
v_call: TRBV5-1
clone_size: once
j_call: TRBJ2-3
d_call: TRBD2

cdr3_aa: CASSPPGAGGQETQYF
cdr3_nt: TGTGCTAGCAGCCCCCCGGGAGCGGGAGGCCAAGAGACCCAGTACTTC
v_call: TRBV7-7
clone_size: NA
j_call: TRBJ2-5
d_call: TRBD2

cdr3_aa: CASSLYPGGLVNEQFF
cdr3_nt: TGTGCCAGCAGCTTATACCCGGGGGGGCTTGTAAATGAGCAGTTCTTC
v_call: TRBV7-3
clone_size: NA
j_call: TRBJ2-1
d_call: TRBD2

cdr3_aa: CASSLNVGSRVGETQYF
cdr3_nt: TGTGCCAGCAGTTTAAATGTCGGGAGCCGGGTGGGGGAGACCCAGTACTTC
v_call: TRBV28
clone_size: once
j_call: TRBJ2-5
d_call: NA

cdr3_aa: CASSSRAEGPTDTQYF
cdr3_nt: TGTGCCAGCAGCTCCCGAGCGGAAGGCCCCACAGATACGCAGTATTTT
v_call: TRBV7-2
clone_size: NA
j_call: TRBJ2-3
d_call: NA

cdr3_aa: CASIYDRGHTEAFF
cdr3_nt: TGTGCCAGCATCTACGACAGGGGGCACACTGAAGCTTTCTTT
v_call: TRBV6-6
clone_size: NA
j_call: TRBJ1-1
d_call: TRBD1

cdr3_aa: CASSWTSGGSSYNEQFF
cdr3_nt: TGTGCCAGCAGCTGGACTAGCGGGGGTTCCTCCTACAATGAGCAGTTCTTC
v_call: TRBV7-9
clone_size: NA
j_call: TRBJ2-1
d_call: TRBD2

cdr3_aa: CASSQDSWGADSPLHF
cdr3_nt: TGCGCCAGCAGCCAAGATTCGTGGGGGGCGGATTCACCCCTCCACTTT
v_call: TRBV4-3
clone_size: NA
j_call: TRBJ1-6
d_call: NA

cdr3_aa: CAWRLLDGNTGELFF
cdr3_nt: TGTGCCTGGAGGCTCCTGGACGGAAACACCGGGGAGCTGTTTTTT
v_call: TRBV30
clone_size: few
j_call: TRBJ2-2
d_call: NA

cdr3_aa: CASSLMTASTDTQYF
cdr3_nt: TGCGCCAGCAGCTTGATGACTGCTAGCACAGATACGCAGTATTTT
v_call: TRBV5-1
clone_size: NA
j_call: TRBJ2-3
d_call: NA

cdr3_aa: CASSLGTGTYNEQFF
cdr3_nt: TGTGCCAGCAGCTTGGGGACAGGAACCTACAATGAGCAGTTCTTC
v_call: TRBV5-8
clone_size: NA
j_call: TRBJ2-1
d_call: TRBD1

cdr3_aa: CASKLEGDRGFQPQHF
cdr3_nt: TGTGCCAGTAAACTGGAAGGGGACAGGGGTTTTCAGCCCCAGCATTTT
v_call: TRBV19
clone_size: NA
j_call: TRBJ1-5
d_call: TRBD1

cdr3_aa: CAWSTGQTNEQFF
cdr3_nt: TGTGCCTGGAGTACCGGACAGACCAATGAGCAGTTCTTC
v_call: TRBV30
clone_size: NA
j_call: TRBJ2-1
d_call: NA

cdr3_aa: CSVATVNTEAFF
cdr3_nt: TGCAGCGTTGCTACTGTAAACACTGAAGCTTTCTTT
v_call: TRBV29-1
clone_size: once
j_call: TRBJ1-1
d_call: NA

cdr3_aa: CASSQNQGGLYGYTF
cdr3_nt: TGTGCCAGCAGCCAGAATCAGGGGGGACTCTATGGCTACACCTTC
v_call: TRBV3-1/TRBV3-2
clone_size: NA
j_call: TRBJ1-2
d_call: TRBD1

cdr3_aa: CASSATRNQPQHF
cdr3_nt: TGTGCCAGCAGTGCGACCCGAAATCAGCCCCAGCATTTT
v_call: TRBV28
clone_size: NA
j_call: TRBJ1-5
d_call: NA

cdr3_aa: CASSRTRSTGELFF
cdr3_nt: TGTGCCAGCAGCCGTACTAGGTCCACCGGGGAGCTGTTTTTT
v_call: TRBV5-4
clone_size: few
j_call: TRBJ2-2
d_call: NA

cdr3_aa: CASYPSPYRVPGELFF
cdr3_nt: TGTGCCAGCTACCCATCCCCCTACAGGGTGCCCGGGGAGCTGTTTTTT
v_call: TRBV6-6
clone_size: NA
j_call: TRBJ2-2
d_call: NA

cdr3_aa: CASKGVGELFF
cdr3_nt: TGTGCCAGCAAGGGGGTCGGGGAGCTGTTTTTT
v_call: TRBV3-1/TRBV3-2
clone_size: NA
j_call: TRBJ2-2
d_call: NA

cdr3_aa: CASSYRPLYNSPLHF
cdr3_nt: TGCGCCAGCAGTTACAGGCCCCTATATAATTCACCCCTCCACTTT
v_call: TRBV4-3
clone_size: few
j_call: TRBJ1-6
d_call: NA

cdr3_aa: CASSSTVLNQPQHF
cdr3_nt: TGTGCCAGCTCCTCGACAGTGTTAAATCAGCCCCAGCATTTT
v_call: TRBV18
clone_size: once
j_call: TRBJ1-5
d_call: NA

cdr3_aa: CASSWTANQPQHF
cdr3_nt: TGTGCCAGCAGCTGGACAGCTAATCAGCCCCAGCATTTT
v_call: TRBV12-3/TRBV12-4
clone_size: once
j_call: TRBJ1-5
d_call: NA

cdr3_aa: CASSFENSPLHF
cdr3_nt: TGTGCCAGCAGTTTTGAGAATTCACCCCTCCACTTT
v_call: TRBV27
clone_size: NA
j_call: TRBJ1-6
d_call: NA

cdr3_aa: CASMERGQAYEQYF
cdr3_nt: TGTGCCAGCATGGAACGGGGACAGGCCTACGAGCAGTACTTC
v_call: TRBV27
clone_size: NA
j_call: TRBJ2-7
d_call: TRBD1

cdr3_aa: CASSLAVYNEQFF
cdr3_nt: TGCGCCAGCAGTCTAGCGGTTTACAATGAGCAGTTCTTC
v_call: TRBV5-1
clone_size: NA
j_call: TRBJ2-1
d_call: TRBD2

cdr3_aa: CASSLTPTGFLEQYF
cdr3_nt: TGCGCCAGCAGCTTGACCCCGACAGGGTTTCTAGAGCAGTACTTC
v_call: TRBV5-1
clone_size: NA
j_call: TRBJ2-7
d_call: TRBD1

cdr3_aa: CASSQFQAGGRETQYF
cdr3_nt: TGCGCCAGCAGCCAATTCCAAGCGGGGGGAAGAGAGACCCAGTACTTC
v_call: TRBV4-3
clone_size: NA
j_call: TRBJ2-5
d_call: TRBD2

cdr3_aa: CASSPRGQGGTYEQYF
cdr3_nt: TGTGCCAGCAGTCCAAGGGGACAGGGAGGAACCTACGAGCAGTACTTC
v_call: TRBV27
clone_size: NA
j_call: TRBJ2-7
d_call: TRBD1

cdr3_aa: CASSLVDSTRYEQYF
cdr3_nt: TGTGCCAGCAGCCTCGTTGACTCCACACGGTACGAGCAGTACTTC
v_call: TRBV28
clone_size: NA
j_call: TRBJ2-7
d_call: NA

cdr3_aa: CASRSTGTGLYGYTF
cdr3_nt: TGTGCCAGTAGATCGACCGGGACAGGGCTCTATGGCTACACCTTC
v_call: TRBV19
clone_size: NA
j_call: TRBJ1-2
d_call: TRBD1

cdr3_aa: CASMISGRAKNIQYF
cdr3_nt: TGTGCCAGCATGATTAGCGGGAGGGCAAAAAACATTCAGTACTTC
v_call: TRBV2
clone_size: NA
j_call: TRBJ2-4
d_call: TRBD2

cdr3_aa: CASSQASGRKSTDTQYF
cdr3_nt: TGCGCCAGCAGCCAAGCAAGCGGGAGGAAGTCAACAGATACGCAGTATTTT
v_call: TRBV4-1
clone_size: NA
j_call: TRBJ2-3
d_call: TRBD2

cdr3_aa: CASSPQGPHYGYTF
cdr3_nt: TGTGCCAGCAGTCCACAGGGACCTCACTATGGCTACACCTTC
v_call: TRBV6-5
clone_size: once
j_call: TRBJ1-2
d_call: NA

cdr3_aa: CATATSGRGTDTQYF
cdr3_nt: TGTGCCACCGCGACTAGCGGGAGGGGAACAGATACGCAGTATTTT
v_call: TRBV24-1
clone_size: NA
j_call: TRBJ2-3
d_call: TRBD2

cdr3_aa: CAIRDGGRYEQYF
cdr3_nt: TGTGCCATCAGGGACGGGGGGCGATACGAGCAGTACTTC
v_call: TRBV10-3
clone_size: NA
j_call: TRBJ2-7
d_call: NA

cdr3_aa: CASRFARVAGNTQYF
cdr3_nt: TGTGCCAGCAGATTCGCCCGGGTGGCCGGGAATACGCAGTATTTT
v_call: TRBV5-6
clone_size: NA
j_call: TRBJ2-3
d_call: NA